Sequencing of this T cell receptor beta chain was carried out in a study of shared clonotypes between healthy human individuals. Overall study findings and caveats: With few donors, the genetic and exposure-history diversity represented was limited. Sampling involved blood alone; tissue repertoires likely differ.

As originally analysed: ImmunoSEQ supplied junction-only sequences lacking quality scores, so filtering was different. Clones were sequenced by immunoSEQ multiplex PCR, and TCRdb holds only the in-frame ones, with some missing. V and J calls and clone size are copied from that table; D and trimming were computed from the DNA. The sample lists about 1 million clones; approximately 72% were seen once. Points on this clone: Its antigen is still unknown.

CD45RA-negative memory and CD45RA+ naive subsets were split from the CD4+ cells. CDR3 length: 13 residues. Trimming removed 2 bases at V and 4 bases at J, with 8 bases between. Looked up from germline, CDR1 is SGHNT and CDR2 is YYREEE (reference sequence). This chain joins TRBV5-4 and TRBJ2-3; D gene uncertain. The sequence was obtained from a man younger than 35 in good health. The specimen sequenced was memory CD4+ T cells sorted from blood. Subset denoted: CD45RA-negative fraction. The CDR3 spells CASSLATADTQYF. Written as DNA, the CDR3 is TGTGCCAGCAGCTTAGCGACGGCAGATACGCAGTATTTT.